These 11 T cell receptor beta chains were all obtained from the same sample, sequenced in a study of blood T cell repertoires in COVID-19. Clones were sequenced by immunoSEQ multiplex PCR, and TCRdb holds only the in-frame ones, with some missing. Among fewer than 250,000 clones listed, 80% to 90% were seen once. The sequenced sample was peripheral blood. The receptors were gathered from a woman aged 80 or over with acute or convalescent COVID-19.

The chain combines TRBV7-2 with TRBJ2-3; TRBD1 agrees at 8 bases. CDR3 length equals 15 residues. CDR1 is SGHTA, CDR2 FQGNSA, per germline. After removal of 5 bases from V and 0 bases from J, the junction contained 4 bases not matched to a gene. CDR3 region: CASSRGQGSTDTQYF. The CDR3, as DNA: TGTGCCAGCAGCCGTGGACAGGGTAGCACAGATACGCAGTATTTT.

This clone was counted between two and nine times. In DNA form, the CDR3 reads TGTGCCATCAACCAGGGACAGGGATACGAGCAGTACTTC. Protein product: CAINQGQGYEQYF. The J gene is TRBJ2-7, the V gene TRBV7-9, with 9 bases lining up with TRBD1. The length of the CDR3 is 13 residues. Looked up from germline, CDR1 is SEHNR and CDR2 is FQNEAQ (reference sequence). V lost 10 bases and J lost 4; bases outside the gene matches: 8.

This clone has more than one count but fewer than ten. This chain links TRBV7-9 with TRBJ2-5, with D tentatively TRBD1 (8 bases). The CDR3 extends over 14 amino acids. Germline V gene data show CDR1 as SEHNR and CDR2 as FQNEAQ (reference sequence). The ends were cut back, 0 bases at V and 5 bases at J, with 10 bases in the middle. The CDR3: CASSLAQGGETQYF. CDR3 DNA: TGTGCCAGCAGCTTAGCACAGGGGGGGGAGACCCAGTACTTC. The entire variable domain, with the rest obtained from reference TRBV7-9 and TRBJ2-5, is as follows: DTGVSQNPRHKITKRGQNVTFRCDPISEHNRLYWYRQTLGQGPEFLTYFQNEAQLEKSRLLSDRFSAERPKGSFSTLEIQRTEQGDSAMYLCASSLAQGGETQYFGPGTRLLVL.

This chain links TRBV7-8 with TRBJ1-5; maybe TRBD1 (6 bases). Trimming took off 5 bases at V and 7 bases at J, with 15 bases between the two ends. Per germline, CDR1 SGHVS and CDR2 FQNEAQ. The CDR3 covers 14 residues. CDR3 nucleotides: TGTGCCAGCAGCAAGGCAGGGGACGGGCAGCCCCAGCATTTT. Protein sequence: CASSKAGDGQPQHF.

The chain links TRBV28 to TRBJ1-5; D is ambiguous. The V end lost 6 bases, the J end lost 2 bases, and 14 bases lay between the germline ends. Germline CDR1 and CDR2: MDHEN and SYDVKM. The CDR3 totals 15 residues. This CDR3 reads CASSRPVGGNQPQHF. The CDR3 nucleotides are TGTGCCAGCAGCCGGCCCGTAGGAGGCAATCAGCCCCAGCATTTT.

The chain has TRBV4-2 and TRBJ2-3; the D gene is possibly TRBD2 (5 bases). Germline-derived CDR1 and CDR2 are LGHNA and YNFKEQ. There are 14 residues in the CDR3. V dropped 3 bases and J dropped 2 bases, with 9 bases sitting between them. CDR3 protein: CASSQPGDTDTQYF. The DNA of the CDR3 is TGTGCCAGCAGCCAGCCCGGGGACACAGATACGCAGTATTTT.

The V gene is TRBV19, the J gene TRBJ2-5; TRBD2 might be the D (5 bases). Germline CDR1 LNHDA, CDR2 SQIVND (reference sequence). CDR3 size: 16 residues. Trimming took 0 bases from V and 2 from J, leaving 13 bases between them. The CDR3 loop reads CASSIDGTGWQETQYF. The CDR3 DNA follows: TGTGCCAGTAGTATAGATGGCACGGGATGGCAAGAGACCCAGTACTTC.

The chain has TRBV7-8 and TRBJ2-7; D unresolved. Germline V lookup: CDR1 SGHVS, CDR2 FQNEAQ. The CDR3 runs 13 residues. The V end was cut by 3 bases, the J end by 3 bases, with 9 bases between. Written as DNA, the CDR3 is TGTGCCAGCAGCTTCGACACCCTCTACGAGCAGTACTTC. As protein: CASSFDTLYEQYF. The full variable domain, rest sourced from reference TRBV7-8 and TRBJ2-7, is GAGVSQSPRYKVAKRGQDVALRCDPISGHVSLFWYQQALGQGPEFLTYFQNEAQLDKSGLPSDRFFAERPEGSVSTLKIQRTQQEDSAVYLCASSFDTLYEQYFGPGTRLTVT.

The chain is built from TRBV6-6 and TRBJ1-1; D remains ambiguous. Trimming removed 2 bases from V and 1 base from J, with 11 bases in between. Per the germline V gene, CDR1 is MNHNY and CDR2 is SVGAGI (reference sequence). The CDR3 is made up of 15 amino acids. The CDR3 nucleotides are TGTGCCAGCAGTTACGAGGGCCAAAGGAACACTGAAGCTTTCTTT. It yields the protein CASSYEGQRNTEAFF.

The chain uses TRBV5-1 and TRBJ2-7, with TRBD2 matching 7 bases. The trim removed 0 bases at V and 0 bases at J, leaving 3 bases unmatched. The CDR3 totals 15 residues. Germline CDR1 is SGHRS and CDR2 is YFSETQ. Here the CDR3 reads CASSLGLAVSYEQYF. In DNA form, the CDR3 reads TGCGCCAGCAGCTTGGGGCTAGCGGTCTCCTACGAGCAGTACTTC.

In nucleotides, the CDR3 is TGTGCCAGCACTCCCGGGGGTTCGCGCTACAATGAGCAGTTCTTC. This codes for CASTPGGSRYNEQFF. This chain joins TRBV6-5 and TRBJ2-1, with D possibly TRBD2 on 6 matching bases. Germline V gives CDR1 MNHEY, CDR2 SVGAGI. Trimming shortened V by 7 bases and J by 3 bases, and 16 bases separated the two germline ends. The CDR3 covers 15 residues.